This TCR beta chain was found in a study of vaccination effects on CD4 cells after COVID-19. On this clone itself: Its antigen is currently unknown.

This CDR3 comprises 15 residues. The germline V gene encodes CDR1 MDHEN and CDR2 SYDVKM. Trimming left V 6 bases short and J 8 bases short, with 20 bases between. Profiled with immunoSEQ multiplex PCR; TCRdb holds only in-frame clones, not every one. The sample lists tens of thousands of clones; 65% to 75% were seen once. Cells that had been cultured for 9 to 10 days were the source of isolated CD4+ T cells. Infection with SARS-CoV-2 occurred in the person between March and December 2020, and PCR confirmed it. Participants each got two BNT162b2 or mRNA-1273 vaccine doses. Sequenced material: CD4+ T cells from PBMCs cultured without peptide, taken after COVID-19 vaccination. The clonotype comes from a human donor who had a prior SARS-CoV-2 infection. The chain uses TRBV28 and TRBJ2-1, with D maybe TRBD1 (5 bases). The CDR3 spells CASSSPGAGFHEQFF. DNA of the CDR3: TGTGCCAGCAGCTCCCCTGGGGCAGGGTTCCATGAGCAGTTCTTC.